This T cell receptor beta chain was sequenced for a study of blood T cells in healthy people across ages. Study-wide results and caveats: Donors of long life had a larger count of naive CD4+ cells and greater diversity than aged donors. Estimates drawn from one million T cells were deemed to understate diversity.

The CDR3 length is 14 residues. CDR1 and CDR2 (germline): DFQATT, SNEGSKA (reference sequence). The ends lost 5 bases at V and 0 bases at J; junction bases unmatched: 4. For the second PCR, which ran for about 6 to 11 cycles, a sample-barcoded 5' primer and a J-beta primer mix were used. Each cDNA molecule carried a tag from a template-switch adaptor that contained 12 random nucleotides. TCRdb ran MiXCR on the 5' RACE reads and lists one entry per CDR3 protein. This repertoire shows 1.4 million or so distinct CDR3 sequences, about 42% found once; its top ten account for approximately 4%. The total RNA that was extracted per sample amounted to at least 5 micrograms. Worth noting for this clonotype: Its antigen is undetermined.

The chain is built from TRBV20-1 and TRBJ2-3; 8 nucleotides align to TRBD1. The receptor was derived from a woman between 18 and 30 years old in good health. Sequenced input: blood. The CDR3 DNA follows: TGCAGTGCTCTCGGACAGGGCAGCACAGATACGCAGTATTTT. This codes for CSALGQGSTDTQYF.